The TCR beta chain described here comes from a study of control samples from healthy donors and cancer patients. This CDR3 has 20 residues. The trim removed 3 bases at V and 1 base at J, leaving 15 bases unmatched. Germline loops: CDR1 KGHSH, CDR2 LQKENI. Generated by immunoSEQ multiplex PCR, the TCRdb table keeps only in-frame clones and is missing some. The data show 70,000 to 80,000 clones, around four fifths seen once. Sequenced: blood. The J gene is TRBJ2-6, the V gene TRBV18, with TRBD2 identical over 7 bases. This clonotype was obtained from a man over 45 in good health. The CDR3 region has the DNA TGTGCCAGCTCACCGGCCGTTTATAGCGGGCTCCTATCTGGGGCCAACGTCCTGACTTTC. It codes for CASSPAVYSGLLSGANVLTF.